The 27 T cell receptor beta chains reported below all come from one sample, sequenced in a study of blood T cell repertoires in COVID-19 (TCRdb year 2020). Library creation used the immunoSEQ multiplex PCR assay. TCRdb retrieved this table from immuneACCESS and kept in-frame rearrangements only. Not all clones are present; in checked studies, unresolved V genes account for under half, and no reason is known for the remainder. Across this sample there are a few hundred thousand clones, with roughly 90% seen only once. Under 7.5% of the sample comes from the top ten. The material sequenced was peripheral blood. The receptors stem from a man aged 18 to 29 who had recovered from COVID-19.

The chain uses TRBV30 and TRBJ2-1, with D possibly matching TRBD2 (6 bases). The CDR3 spans 15 residues. CDR1 GTSNPN and CDR2 SVGIG come from the germline V gene (reference sequence). V lost 2 bases, J lost 0 bases, and 11 bases lay in between. The CDR3 DNA reads as TGTGCCTGGAGTTCCCAAGCGGGCTCCTACAATGAGCAGTTCTTC. It encodes CAWSSQAGSYNEQFF. Supplemented by reference TRBV30 and TRBJ2-1, the full variable domain reads SQTIHQWPATLVQPVGSPLSLECTVEGTSNPNLYWYRQAAGRGLQLLFYSVGIGQISSEVPQNLSASRPQDRQFILSSKKLLLSDSGFYLCAWSSQAGSYNEQFFGPGTRLTVL.

The V and J genes are TRBV6-6 and TRBJ1-1; 9 positions match TRBD1. The germline gives CDR1 MNHNY, CDR2 SVGAGI (reference sequence). Trimming cost V 6 bases and J 7 bases; bases outside gene matches: 12. The CDR3 sequence is 15 residues long. CDR3 DNA sequence: TGTGCCAGCAGGCAATCGACAGGGGGGAGTATTGAAGCTTTCTTT. Translated, it gives CASRQSTGGSIEAFF.

J is TRBJ2-5 and V is TRBV6-5; no clear D gene. CDR3 length: 11 amino acids. V lost 6 bases and J lost 2, with 4 bases in between. From germline, CDR1 is MNHEY and CDR2 SVGAGI. The CDR3 sequence is CASSKQETQYF. As DNA, the CDR3 is TGTGCCAGCAGCAAACAAGAGACCCAGTACTTC.

V usage is TRBV6-5 and J usage is TRBJ1-4; 8 bases agree with TRBD1. V was clipped by 5 bases and J by 7 bases; unmatched bases: 6. Germline assignment: CDR1 MNHEY and CDR2 SVGAGI. The CDR3 runs to 14 residues. The CDR3 DNA sequence: TGTGCCAGCAGTCCGACAGGGGCTAGTGAAAAACTGTTTTTT. This sequence encodes CASSPTGASEKLFF.

The rearrangement uses TRBV6-5 and TRBJ2-7; 8 bases fit TRBD1. The V gene's germline CDR1 is MNHEY and CDR2 SVGAGI. V dropped 5 bases and J dropped 2; count of bases not matched to a gene: 8. This CDR3 comprises 15 residues. CDR3 nucleotide sequence: TGTGCCAGCAGTCAGAGACAGGGGCCCACCTACGAGCAGTACTTC. Residues: CASSQRQGPTYEQYF.

A single count supports this clone. The chain is built from TRBV2 and TRBJ1-2; 7 positions agree with TRBD1. There are 16 residues in the CDR3. Germline values: CDR1 SNHLY, CDR2 FYNNEI. V lost 6 bases and J lost 5; bases outside the gene matches: 15. The CDR3: CASSRVKEGAEYGYTF. CDR3 coding DNA: TGTGCCAGCAGCCGCGTTAAGGAGGGGGCTGAGTATGGCTACACCTTC.

The J gene is TRBJ2-2, the V gene TRBV7-9; the match to TRBD1 covers 11 bases. The CDR3 is made up of 16 amino acids. J lost 4 bases, V lost 7 bases, and 8 bases had no gene match. The germline gives CDR1 SEHNR, CDR2 FQNEAQ (reference sequence). In DNA, the CDR3 is TGTGCCAGCACCATAGGACAGGGGGCGACCACCGGGGAGCTGTTTTTT. Translated: CASTIGQGATTGELFF.

The chain is built from TRBV28 and TRBJ2-1, with 9 bases matching TRBD1. From germline, CDR1 is MDHEN and CDR2 SYDVKM. The junction had 6 bases not matched to a gene; V was cut back by 5 bases and J by 7 bases. CDR3 length: 14 residues. CDR3 in amino acids: CASSIGQGRNEQFF. The CDR3 DNA is TGTGCCAGCAGTATAGGACAGGGGAGAAATGAGCAGTTCTTC.

This chain joins TRBV9 and TRBJ1-2; maybe TRBD1 (6 bases). The germline V and J ends were trimmed by 0 bases and 4 bases, with 16 bases remaining between them. This CDR3 contains 16 residues. Germline-derived CDR1 and CDR2 are SGDLS and YYNGEE. The CDR3: CASSVDGTPDFYGYTF. CDR3 DNA: TGTGCCAGCAGCGTAGACGGGACACCTGACTTCTATGGCTACACCTTC.

J is TRBJ1-2 and V is TRBV11-2; D perhaps matches TRBD1 (6 bases). V lost 4 bases and J lost 4, with 10 bases in between. CDR3 size: 13 residues. CDR1 SGHAT and CDR2 FQNNGV come from the germline V gene. This CDR3 reads CASSSRTVYGYTF. The CDR3 nucleotides read TGTGCCAGCAGCTCCCGGACAGTCTATGGCTACACCTTC.

V is TRBV4-2 and J is TRBJ1-2, with D possibly matching TRBD1 (6 bases). The V end lost 0 bases, the J end lost 6 bases, and 11 bases lay between the germline ends. The CDR3 runs to 14 residues. The germline gives CDR1 LGHNA, CDR2 YNFKEQ. The CDR3 nucleotides are TGTGCCAGCAGCCAAGACAGGGGTGACGATGGCTACACCTTC. Amino acid sequence: CASSQDRGDDGYTF.

The chain combines TRBV30 with TRBJ1-2; TRBD1 matches 7 bases. The CDR3 spans 12 residues. Germline CDR1 and CDR2: GTSNPN and SVGIG (reference sequence). The junction had 6 bases not matched to a gene; V was cut back by 5 bases and J by 6 bases. CDR3 loop: CAWAGGYDGYTF. In nucleotides, the CDR3 is TGTGCCTGGGCAGGGGGTTACGATGGCTACACCTTC.

This clone occurred a few times. V gene TRBV7-9 combines with J gene TRBJ1-1; no definite D call. The germline V gene has CDR1 SEHNR and CDR2 FQNEAQ (reference sequence). The CDR3 totals 11 residues. Trimming removed 3 bases at V and 10 bases at J, with 9 bases between. CDR3 residues: CASSFEPGAFF. The CDR3 nucleotides are TGTGCCAGCAGCTTTGAGCCGGGAGCTTTCTTT.

The V and J genes are TRBV11-3 and TRBJ2-3; 16 nucleotides agree with TRBD2. The CDR3 contains 20 residues. Germline V gene data show CDR1 as SGHNT and CDR2 as YENEEA. Unmatched junction bases numbered 11, after V lost 0 bases and J lost 5 bases. In DNA form, the CDR3 reads TGTGCCAGCAGCTTAGATGTCTGGGGACTAGCGGGGGGGCCTGGAGATACGCAGTATTTT. It encodes CASSLDVWGLAGGPGDTQYF.

J is TRBJ2-3 and V is TRBV7-3, with TRBD1 identical over 7 bases. The V gene end was trimmed by 2 bases and the J gene end by 1 base; junction bases not matched to a gene: 3. Germline-derived CDR1 and CDR2 are SGHTA and FQGTGA. The CDR3 has 15 amino acids. The CDR3 bases are TGTGCCAGCAGCTTACTTAGGGGGCGCACAGATACGCAGTATTTT. As protein: CASSLLRGRTDTQYF.

In DNA, the CDR3 is TGCGCCAGCAGCTCCTCTCTAGCGGGGTCCTCCTACGAGCAGTACTTC. It specifies CASSSSLAGSSYEQYF. This rearrangement joins TRBV5-1 to TRBJ2-7; 9 bases are a match to TRBD2. V lost 3 bases, J lost 0 bases, and 7 bases stayed unmatched. The CDR3 extends over 16 amino acids. Germline-derived CDR1 and CDR2 are SGHRS and YFSETQ.

V usage is TRBV18 and J usage is TRBJ1-2, with D possibly being TRBD1 (6 bases). Germline V gene data show CDR1 as KGHSH and CDR2 as LQKENI. This CDR3 spans 14 amino acids. The germline V and J ends were trimmed by 2 bases and 3 bases, with 10 bases remaining between them. The CDR3 is CASSPDQGYYGYTF. The CDR3 nucleotides are TGTGCCAGCTCACCAGATCAGGGGTACTATGGCTACACCTTC.

The chain recombines TRBV19 with TRBJ2-1; possibly TRBD2 for D (5 bases). The CDR3 sequence is 15 residues long. Deletions cut 2 bases from V and 5 bases from J, with 13 bases between. Germline V lookup: CDR1 LNHDA, CDR2 SQIVND (reference sequence). The CDR3 here is CASSITGVLDNEQFF. The CDR3 nucleotides read TGTGCCAGTAGTATAACCGGGGTATTGGACAATGAGCAGTTCTTC.

V is TRBV27 and J is TRBJ1-1; D is unresolved. With 4 bases removed from V and 3 bases from J, the gap between germline ends came to 9 bases. The germline CDR1 and CDR2 sequences are MNHEY and SMNVEV (reference sequence). The CDR3 runs to 13 residues. CDR3: CASSSVLDTEAFF. The DNA for the CDR3 is TGTGCCAGCAGTTCAGTGTTGGACACTGAAGCTTTCTTT.

The chain couples TRBV12-3 or TRBV12-4 to TRBJ1-1; D is undetermined. V gave up 5 bases and J gave up 1 base, with 8 bases separating them. The CDR3 spans 13 residues. Here the CDR3 reads CASSRDQNTEAFF. Written as DNA, the CDR3 is TGTGCCAGCAGTCGGGATCAGAACACTGAAGCTTTCTTT.

The chain joins TRBV19 to TRBJ1-1; maybe TRBD1 (5 bases). Germline V gives CDR1 LNHDA, CDR2 SQIVND (reference sequence). The germline V and J ends were trimmed by 4 bases and 3 bases, with 18 bases remaining between them. The CDR3 is made up of 16 amino acids. In DNA, the CDR3 is TGTGCCAGTAGTAATCCCGACGCAGGGAGGGACACTGAAGCTTTCTTT. It encodes CASSNPDAGRDTEAFF.

The chain couples TRBV19 to TRBJ1-5; perhaps TRBD1 as D (6 bases). Looked up from germline, CDR1 is LNHDA and CDR2 is SQIVND (reference sequence). This CDR3 has 14 residues. The ends were cut back, 7 bases at V and 3 bases at J, with 13 bases in the middle. The CDR3 coding sequence is TGTGCCAGTACCACCGACAGGTTCAATCAGCCCCAGCATTTT. This gives the protein CASTTDRFNQPQHF. Full variable domain (missing parts from reference TRBV19 and TRBJ1-5): DGGITQSPKYLFRKEGQNVTLSCEQNLNHDAMYWYRQDPGQGLRLIYYSQIVNDFQKGDIAEGYSVSREKKESFPLTVTSAQKNPTAFYLCASTTDRFNQPQHFGDGTRLSIL.

The chain links TRBV3-1 (or the pseudogene TRBV3-2) to TRBJ2-3; TRBD2 matches 10 bases. The CDR3 runs 19 residues. Germline CDR1 and CDR2: LGHDT and YNNKEL (reference sequence). The V and J ends lost 1 base and 0 bases, in that order; junction bases with no gene match: 10. Written as DNA, the CDR3 is TGTGCCAGCAGCCAAGTGCCTAGCGGGAGCTTTATTAGCACAGATACGCAGTATTTT. Protein: CASSQVPSGSFISTDTQYF.

V and J are TRBV7-3 and TRBJ1-2; D perhaps matches TRBD1 (5 bases). This CDR3 is built from 13 residues. Germline CDR1 is SGHTA and CDR2 is FQGTGA. Between the trimmed V and J ends, which lost 6 bases and 5 bases, there was a span of 13 bases. The CDR3 DNA follows: TGTGCCAGCAGTCAGACCGGGGGGTATGGCTACACCTTC. Residues: CASSQTGGYGYTF.

The gene calls are TRBV4-1 and TRBJ2-1; D might be TRBD2 (6 bases). With 4 bases removed from V and 6 bases from J, the gap between germline ends came to 13 bases. CDR3 length equals 14 residues. CDR1 MGHRA and CDR2 YSYEKL come from the germline V gene. CDR3: CASSLGGSINEQFF. As DNA, the CDR3 is TGCGCCAGCAGCCTCGGGGGAAGTATCAATGAGCAGTTCTTC.

The chain couples TRBV2 to TRBJ2-7, with 11 bases aligning to TRBD1. V was pared by 4 bases and J by 4 bases, with 15 bases of the junction left unmatched. Germline V lookup: CDR1 SNHLY, CDR2 FYNNEI. This CDR3 comprises 18 residues. The CDR3 DNA follows: TGTGCCAGCAGTGGATGGAAGGTGGGACAGGGGGGACCTTACGAGCAGTACTTC. Its translation is CASSGWKVGQGGPYEQYF. The full variable domain, in which reference TRBV2 and TRBJ2-7 provide the parts outside the CDR3, is EPEVTQTPSHQVTQMGQEVILRCVPISNHLYFYWYRQILGQKVEFLVSFYNNEISEKSEIFDDQFSVERPDGSNFTLKIRSTKLEDSAMYFCASSGWKVGQGGPYEQYFGPGTRLTVT.

The chain links TRBV2 to TRBJ1-1; D is unclear. The CDR3 is made up of 13 amino acids. V lost 7 bases to trimming and J lost 1 base, with 10 bases between them. Germline values: CDR1 SNHLY, CDR2 FYNNEI. This CDR3 is CASITEGNTEAFF. DNA for the CDR3: TGTGCCAGCATCACGGAGGGGAACACTGAAGCTTTCTTT.